One sample yielded the 10 T cell receptor beta chains listed below, sequenced in a study of T cell changes during pregnancy in multiple sclerosis. TCRdb's copy holds only in-frame clones and misses some; the assay was immunoSEQ multiplex PCR. The table records around 68,000 clones, approximately 90% of them present only once. The input for sequencing was peripheral blood, taken in the third trimester of pregnancy. The receptors come from a female donor with multiple sclerosis, enrolled in a pregnancy study.

In DNA form, the CDR3 reads TGCGCCAGCAGCTTGGCCGTTGGAGGCCAAGAGACCCAGTACTTC. Protein sequence: CASSLAVGGQETQYF. The chain recombines TRBV5-1 with TRBJ2-5; tentative D call: TRBD2 (5 bases). The germline gives CDR1 SGHRS, CDR2 YFSETQ. Trimming removed 0 bases at V and 1 base at J, with 10 bases between. This CDR3 region has 15 residues.

This clone was found once. The V and J genes are TRBV4-3 and TRBJ1-1; 7 bases line up with TRBD1. Germline V lookup: CDR1 LGHNA, CDR2 YSLEER. The CDR3 length is 13 residues. V gave up 4 bases and J gave up 8 bases; unmatched junction bases: 7. The CDR3 protein is CASSRLTGTEAFF. The CDR3 DNA is TGCGCCAGCAGCCGACTGACAGGGACCGAAGCTTTCTTT.

V gene TRBV6-5 combines with J gene TRBJ2-5; 8 nucleotides agree with TRBD1. In germline, CDR1 is MNHEY, CDR2 SVGAGI. The CDR3 has 15 amino acids. Unmatched junction bases numbered 4, after V lost 2 bases and J lost 2 bases. The CDR3 sequence: CASSYGTGLQETQYF. For the CDR3, the DNA is TGTGCCAGCAGTTACGGGACAGGCCTTCAAGAGACCCAGTACTTC.

V gene TRBV29-1 combines with J gene TRBJ2-7, with a possible D match to TRBD2 (5 bases). V was pared by 5 bases and J by 5 bases, with 10 bases between. Germline values: CDR1 SQVTM, CDR2 ANQGSEA. The length of the CDR3 is 11 residues. The CDR3 DNA is TGCAGCGTTCGAGGGTTTGACGAGCAGTACTTC. Translated, it gives CSVRGFDEQYF.

V usage is TRBV10-2 and J usage is TRBJ1-6, with unresolved D. Germline values: CDR1 WSHSY, CDR2 SAAADI. The V end lost 7 bases, the J end lost 9 bases, and 13 bases lay between the germline ends. CDR3 size: 13 residues. The CDR3 loop reads CASNLGVGSPLHF. CDR3 DNA sequence: TGCGCCAGCAACCTCGGGGTGGGTTCACCCCTCCACTTT.

The chain uses TRBV19 and TRBJ1-5; TRBD1 matches 7 bases. Germline V gene sequence: CDR1 LNHDA, CDR2 SQIVND (reference sequence). V gave up 6 bases and J gave up 7 bases; unmatched junction bases: 6. This CDR3 spans 13 amino acids. CDR3 amino acids: CASSLQGKQPQHF. The CDR3 region has the DNA TGTGCCAGTAGCCTACAGGGGAAACAGCCCCAGCATTTT. Drawing the rest from reference TRBV19 and TRBJ1-5, the complete variable domain is DGGITQSPKYLFRKEGQNVTLSCEQNLNHDAMYWYRQDPGQGLRLIYYSQIVNDFQKGDIAEGYSVSREKKESFPLTVTSAQKNPTAFYLCASSLQGKQPQHFGDGTRLSIL.

The chain is built from TRBV9 and TRBJ1-1; D remains unclear. Trimming cost V 6 bases and J 4 bases, with 19 bases left between them. Germline V lookup: CDR1 SGDLS, CDR2 YYNGEE. The CDR3 runs 15 residues. CDR3 sequence: CASTKPGVGPTEAFF. For the CDR3, the DNA is TGTGCCAGCACCAAACCCGGGGTGGGCCCCACTGAAGCTTTCTTT.

V gene TRBV6-1 combines with J gene TRBJ2-4; D remains unclear. The CDR3 runs to 14 residues. Germline loops: CDR1 MNHNS, CDR2 SASEGT. V lost 8 bases and J 0 bases, leaving 11 bases between the germline ends. The CDR3 spells CASQLLGAKNIQYF. DNA for the CDR3: TGTGCCAGCCAACTCCTTGGAGCCAAAAACATTCAGTACTTC.

This clone was recorded once. The rearrangement uses TRBV7-9 and TRBJ2-7, with 8 positions matching TRBD2. The CDR3 loop spans 16 amino acids. The V gene's germline CDR1 is SEHNR and CDR2 FQNEAQ (reference sequence). Losses at the gene ends were 4 bases for V and 1 base for J; bases not matched to a gene: 9. CDR3 in DNA: TGTGCCAGCAGCTCATCGATAGCGGGAACTTCCTACGAGCAGTACTTC. The encoded protein is CASSSSIAGTSYEQYF.

The rearrangement uses TRBV27 and TRBJ2-1; D perhaps matches TRBD2 (5 bases). V was pared by 5 bases and J by 10 bases, with 24 bases between. This CDR3 is 16 amino acids long. The germline CDR1 and CDR2 sequences are MNHEY and SMNVEV (reference sequence). The CDR3 is CASSQLVSTGGREQFF. CDR3 DNA: TGTGCCAGCAGTCAGCTAGTGTCAACGGGCGGGCGAGAGCAGTTCTTC.